The present entry profiles one T cell receptor (beta chain) with its context. The antigen is undetermined. The repertoire was sequenced with immunoSEQ multiplex PCR; TCRdb's copy has only in-frame clones and lacks some. Here the sample spans about 86,000 clones, around 88% being singletons. The data originate from a study of T cell responses to AZD1222 COVID-19 vaccine. Study-wide results and caveats: Repertoires were collected only later (after the peak T cell response had occurred). Close to half of all spike-specific TCRs reportedly target regions of the variants that are unmutated. AZD1222 recipients seropositive at baseline numbered only 5 to 7. The donor cohort was predominantly white British with a female majority, and clonal diversity may have been underestimated.

Germline V gene lookup returns CDR1 KGHSH and CDR2 LQKENI. Trimming shortened V by 4 bases and J by 0 bases, and 18 bases separated the two germline ends. The CDR3 runs 18 residues. The receptor's source is an adult in good health. This specimen consisted of peripheral blood, obtained on day 0 of MenACWY control vaccination. The chain joins TRBV18 to TRBJ2-2, with D perhaps TRBD1 (5 bases). The CDR3 DNA reads as TGTGCCAGCTCACGATCGCCCCAGGGTCCGTCGAACACCGGGGAGCTGTTTTTT. Amino acid sequence: CASSRSPQGPSNTGELFF.